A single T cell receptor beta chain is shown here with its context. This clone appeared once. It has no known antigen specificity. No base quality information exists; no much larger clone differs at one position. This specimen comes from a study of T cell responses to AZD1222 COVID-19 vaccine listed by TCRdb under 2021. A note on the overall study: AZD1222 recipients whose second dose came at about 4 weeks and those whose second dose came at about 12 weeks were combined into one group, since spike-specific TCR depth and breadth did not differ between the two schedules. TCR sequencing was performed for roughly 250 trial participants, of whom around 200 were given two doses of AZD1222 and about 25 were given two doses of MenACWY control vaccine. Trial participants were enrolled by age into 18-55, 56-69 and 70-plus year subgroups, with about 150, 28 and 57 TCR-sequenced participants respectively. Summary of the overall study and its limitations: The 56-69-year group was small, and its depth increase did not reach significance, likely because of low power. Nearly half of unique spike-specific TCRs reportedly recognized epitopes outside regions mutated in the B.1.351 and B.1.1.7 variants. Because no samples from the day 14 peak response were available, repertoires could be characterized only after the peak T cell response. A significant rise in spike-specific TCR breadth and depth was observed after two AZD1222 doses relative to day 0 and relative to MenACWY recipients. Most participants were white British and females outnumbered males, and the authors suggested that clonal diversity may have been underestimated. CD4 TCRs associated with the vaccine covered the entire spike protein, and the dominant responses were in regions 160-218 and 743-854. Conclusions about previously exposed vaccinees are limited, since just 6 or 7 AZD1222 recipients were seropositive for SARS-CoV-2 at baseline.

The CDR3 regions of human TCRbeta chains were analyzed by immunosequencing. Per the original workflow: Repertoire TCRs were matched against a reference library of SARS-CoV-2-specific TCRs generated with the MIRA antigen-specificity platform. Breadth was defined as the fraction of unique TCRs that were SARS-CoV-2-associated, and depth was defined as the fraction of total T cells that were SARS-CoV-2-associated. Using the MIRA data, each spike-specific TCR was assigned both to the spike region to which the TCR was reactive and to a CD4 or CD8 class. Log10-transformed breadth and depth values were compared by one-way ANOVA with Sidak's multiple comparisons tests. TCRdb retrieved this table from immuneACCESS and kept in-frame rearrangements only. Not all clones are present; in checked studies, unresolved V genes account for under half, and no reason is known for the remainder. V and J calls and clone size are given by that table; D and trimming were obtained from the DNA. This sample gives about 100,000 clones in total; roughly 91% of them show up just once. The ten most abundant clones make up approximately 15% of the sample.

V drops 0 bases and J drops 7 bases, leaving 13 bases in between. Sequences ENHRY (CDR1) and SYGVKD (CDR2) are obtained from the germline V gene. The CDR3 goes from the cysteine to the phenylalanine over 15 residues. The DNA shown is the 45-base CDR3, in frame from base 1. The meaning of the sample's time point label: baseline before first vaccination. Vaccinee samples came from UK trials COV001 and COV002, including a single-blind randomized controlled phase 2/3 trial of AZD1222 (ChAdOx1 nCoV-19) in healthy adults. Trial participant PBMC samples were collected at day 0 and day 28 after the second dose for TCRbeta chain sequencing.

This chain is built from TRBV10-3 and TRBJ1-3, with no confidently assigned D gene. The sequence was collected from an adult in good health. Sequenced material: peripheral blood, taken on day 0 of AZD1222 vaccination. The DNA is TGTGCCATCAGTGAGTCCAACAGCGGCGGGAACACCATATATTTT. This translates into CAISESNSGGNTIYF.